Listed here are 25 T cell receptor beta chains from one sample, sequenced in a study of response to subunit inactivated influenza vaccine. MiXCR, run by TCRdb on the RT-PCR reads, gives a single entry per CDR3 protein. The sample comprises fewer than 650,000 distinct CDR3 sequences, approximately 13% of which are singletons, and 10% to 15% rests with the top ten. The material sequenced was PBMCs from blood, taken 35 to 45 days after vaccination. Every receptor here comes from a man aged 50-59 years who received an inactivated influenza vaccine.

The chain is built from TRBV3-1 and TRBJ2-4, with a possible D match to TRBD1 (6 bases). Trimming left V 4 bases short and J 0 bases short, with 13 bases between. This CDR3 contains 16 residues. Germline CDR1 and CDR2: LGHDT and YNNKEL (reference sequence). The CDR3 spells CASSLALTGAKNIQYF. CDR3 bases: TGTGCCAGCAGCCTAGCCCTGACAGGAGCCAAAAACATTCAGTACTTC.

The chain links TRBV5-1 to TRBJ2-7; D is undetermined. The CDR3 is 13 residues long. Germline V CDR1 and CDR2: SGHRS, YFSETQ. Deletions cut 0 bases from V and 4 bases from J, with 8 bases between. CDR3 amino acids: CASSLDSYYEQYF. DNA for the CDR3: TGCGCCAGCAGCTTGGACAGCTATTACGAGCAGTACTTC.

The table lists this clonotype with many counts. This sequence joins TRBV6-1 and TRBJ2-5, with 10 nucleotides matching TRBD1. The length of the CDR3 is 15 residues. The germline V gene encodes CDR1 MNHNS and CDR2 SASEGT. V dropped 6 bases and J dropped 1; count of bases not matched to a gene: 5. CDR3 DNA sequence: TGTGCCAGCAGCCCCCGGGACAGGGGCCAAGAGACCCAGTACTTC. It encodes CASSPRDRGQETQYF.

This clonotype was found a few times. The rearrangement uses TRBV14 and TRBJ2-3; D call uncertain. The germline gives CDR1 SGHDN, CDR2 FVKESK. There are 13 residues in the CDR3. The ends were cut back, 5 bases at V and 3 bases at J, with 9 bases in the middle. In DNA, the CDR3 is TGTGCCAGCAGCGGACGTAGGACAGATACGCAGTATTTT. Its translation is CASSGRRTDTQYF.

This clonotype appeared many times. The chain combines TRBV5-1 with TRBJ1-2; no clear D. The CDR3 runs to 15 residues. V gave up 5 bases and J gave up 8 bases, with 22 bases separating them. Germline V gene data show CDR1 as SGHRS and CDR2 as YFSETQ. The CDR3 nucleotides are TGCGCCAGCAGGCTTGGGGTTTGGCAGGAGGGAGGCTACACCTTC. Protein product: CASRLGVWQEGGYTF.

This clonotype was seen many times. The chain has TRBV29-1 and TRBJ1-1; 7 bases agree with TRBD1. Germline V gene lookup returns CDR1 SQVTM and CDR2 ANQGSEA. After removal of 8 bases from V and 3 bases from J, the junction contained 3 bases not matched to a gene. The CDR3 extends over 11 amino acids. CDR3 coding DNA: TGCAGCCAAGGACAGGACACTGAAGCTTTCTTT. Amino acids: CSQGQDTEAFF.

The chain employs TRBV28 and TRBJ2-7, with 7 bases aligning to TRBD1. Germline V CDR1 and CDR2: MDHEN, SYDVKM. V lost 5 bases and J lost 7; bases outside the gene matches: 23. This CDR3 contains 18 residues. CDR3: CASSTPTTGWSPGGEQYF. The CDR3 nucleotides read TGTGCCAGCAGTACCCCAACGACAGGGTGGAGCCCTGGGGGAGAGCAGTACTTC. The full variable domain, with the rest looked up from reference TRBV28 and TRBJ2-7, is DVKVTQSSRYLVKRTGEKVFLECVQDMDHENMFWYRQDPGLGLRLIYFSYDVKMKEKGDIPEGYSVSREKKERFSLILESASTNQTSMYLCASSTPTTGWSPGGEQYFGPGTRLTVT.

The chain combines TRBV7-9 with TRBJ2-7; D tentatively fits TRBD1 or TRBD2 (5 bases each). Between the trimmed V and J ends, which lost 2 bases and 11 bases, there was a span of 16 bases. CDR3 size: 13 residues. In germline, CDR1 is SEHNR, CDR2 FQNEAQ (reference sequence). The DNA for the CDR3 is TGTGCCAGCAGCTTAAGTGGCCAGGGACGGGAGTACTTC. As protein: CASSLSGQGREYF.

This clonotype was seen more than once but under ten times. J is TRBJ2-5 and V is TRBV6-1, with D hard to call. This CDR3 is 12 amino acids long. Germline assignment: CDR1 MNHNS and CDR2 SASEGT. Deletions cut 2 bases from V and 5 bases from J, with 6 bases between. The CDR3 is CASSERPETQYF. DNA for the CDR3: TGTGCCAGCAGTGAAAGGCCGGAGACCCAGTACTTC.

This clonotype was recorded at least ten times. This rearrangement joins TRBV5-5 to TRBJ2-7; D is undetermined. Looked up from germline, CDR1 is SGHKS and CDR2 is YYEKEE (reference sequence). V was pared by 3 bases and J by 7 bases, with 11 bases between. The CDR3 has 12 residues. The CDR3 here is CASSYNSGEQYF. The CDR3 region has the DNA TGTGCCAGCAGCTATAACAGTGGTGAGCAGTACTTC.

V gene TRBV6-2 or TRBV6-3 combines with J gene TRBJ1-2, with TRBD1 identical over 7 bases. Per the germline V gene, CDR1 is MNHEY and CDR2 is SVGEGT. V trimming: 0 bases; J trimming: 3 bases; junction bases outside the gene matches: 10. The CDR3 extends over 17 amino acids. The CDR3 nucleotides are TGTGCCAGCAGTTACTCGAGGGCACAGGGGTACGACTATGGCTACACCTTC. Protein: CASSYSRAQGYDYGYTF.

Ten or more counts support this clonotype. This rearrangement joins TRBV29-1 to TRBJ2-7, with 12 bases aligning to TRBD2. The ends lost 6 bases at V and 3 bases at J; junction bases unmatched: 9. Per the germline V gene, CDR1 is SQVTM and CDR2 is ANQGSEA. The CDR3 runs to 15 residues. For the CDR3, the DNA is TGCAGCGTCGAGACGACTAGCGGGAGTGTCTACGAGCAGTACTTC. Its translation: CSVETTSGSVYEQYF.

The chain links TRBV20-1 to TRBJ1-2, with TRBD1 identical over 7 bases. The V and J ends lost 1 base and 2 bases, in that order; junction bases with no gene match: 13. The CDR3 totals 17 residues. Germline V gene lookup returns CDR1 DFQATT and CDR2 SNEGSKA (reference sequence). In DNA form, the CDR3 reads TGCAGTGCTAGAGTTCGGGCAGGGGGTTTCGGCAACTATGGCTACACCTTC. It encodes CSARVRAGGFGNYGYTF.

The V call is TRBV5-1, the J call TRBJ2-3, with 7 bases identical to TRBD2. V lost 0 bases, J lost 2 bases, and 3 bases stayed unmatched. CDR1 SGHRS and CDR2 YFSETQ come from the germline V gene. CDR3 length: 15 residues. Here the CDR3 reads CASSLGGLDTDTQYF. The CDR3, as DNA: TGCGCCAGCAGCTTGGGTGGACTAGACACAGATACGCAGTATTTT. The entire variable domain, with the rest obtained from reference TRBV5-1 and TRBJ2-3, is as follows: KAGVTQTPRYLIKTRGQQVTLSCSPISGHRSVSWYQQTPGQGLQFLFEYFSETQRNKGNFPGRFSGRQFSNSRSEMNVSTLELGDSALYLCASSLGGLDTDTQYFGPGTRLTVL.

This clonotype was observed a few times. The chain joins TRBV10-3 to TRBJ2-1; TRBD1 agrees at 9 bases. The V and J ends lost 6 bases and 8 bases, in that order; junction bases with no gene match: 5. CDR1 is ENHRY and CDR2 is SYGVKD in the germline V gene. This CDR3 spans 13 amino acids. CDR3 residues: CAIRGTGKDEQFF. DNA of the CDR3: TGTGCCATCAGGGGGACAGGGAAGGATGAGCAGTTCTTC.

This clonotype was seen a single time. A much larger clone differs by one base, so this may be a read error. The CDR3 nucleotides are TGCGCCAGCAGCCAAGACTCGGCGGGCATTGAAGCTTTCTTT. Its protein is CASSQDSAGIEAFF. The V gene is TRBV4-3, the J gene TRBJ1-1; D ambiguous. CDR3 length equals 14 residues. Germline-derived CDR1 and CDR2 are LGHNA and YSLEER. Trimming took 0 bases from V and 7 from J, leaving 12 bases between them.

A remark on this clonotype: Likely a read error: the CDR3 ends without its conserved phenylalanine or tryptophan. The chain is built from TRBV27 and TRBJ2-1; TRBD1 matches 10 bases. Germline V CDR1 and CDR2: MNHEY, SMNVEV (reference sequence). The CDR3 totals 14 residues. Unmatched junction bases numbered 6, after V lost 6 bases and J lost 7 bases. The CDR3 here is CASSFDRGRNEQFI. CDR3 in DNA: TGTGCCAGCAGCTTTGACAGGGGGCGGAATGAGCAGTTCATC.

V usage is TRBV5-1 and J usage is TRBJ2-2; the D gene could be TRBD1 or TRBD2 (5 bases each). Germline CDR1 is SGHRS and CDR2 is YFSETQ. The CDR3 runs to 16 residues. Trimming cost V 3 bases and J 4 bases, with 16 bases left between them. The CDR3 is CASSSSGPKITGELFF. The CDR3 coding sequence is TGCGCCAGCAGCTCTTCGGGGCCAAAAATCACCGGGGAGCTGTTTTTT.

This clonotype was counted between two and nine times. The V and J genes are TRBV12-3 or TRBV12-4 and TRBJ2-5, with D perhaps TRBD2 (5 bases). This CDR3 contains 16 residues. V shed 4 bases and J shed 0 bases, with 15 bases lying between them. The CDR3 DNA follows: TGTGCCAGCAGTTCCTTCAGCGGCTCCTACCAAGAGACCCAGTACTTC. This encodes CASSSFSGSYQETQYF.

This chain links TRBV5-1 with TRBJ1-2; a weak D match, TRBD1 (5 bases). Per the germline V gene, CDR1 is SGHRS and CDR2 is YFSETQ. This CDR3 spans 15 amino acids. The V end lost 0 bases, the J end lost 7 bases, and 16 bases lay between the germline ends. The DNA of the CDR3 is TGCGCCAGCAGCTTGGATGGGCAGGGTGGTCTTGGCTACACCTTC. This gives the protein CASSLDGQGGLGYTF. The variable domain in full, with the rest retrieved from reference TRBV5-1 and TRBJ1-2, is KAGVTQTPRYLIKTRGQQVTLSCSPISGHRSVSWYQQTPGQGLQFLFEYFSETQRNKGNFPGRFSGRQFSNSRSEMNVSTLELGDSALYLCASSLDGQGGLGYTFGSGTRLTVV.

The gene calls are TRBV11-2 and TRBJ2-6, with a possible D match to TRBD2 (5 bases). This CDR3 has 15 amino acids. Germline V gene data show CDR1 as SGHAT and CDR2 as FQNNGV. V was shortened by 3 bases and J by 0 bases, with 6 bases between the two germline ends. The DNA of the CDR3 is TGTGCCAGCAGCTTCGGGGTCTCTGGGGCCAACGTCCTGACTTTC. Translated: CASSFGVSGANVLTF.

This clonotype was seen repeatedly, ten times or more. The chain links TRBV10-3 to TRBJ2-1, with TRBD2 as a possible D gene (6 bases). Trimming shortened V by 8 bases and J by 3 bases, and 14 bases separated the two germline ends. Germline loops: CDR1 ENHRY, CDR2 SYGVKD. CDR3 length: 14 amino acids. The CDR3 sequence is CAIRALANYNEQFF. DNA of the CDR3: TGTGCCATCCGAGCCCTAGCGAACTACAATGAGCAGTTCTTC.

The sample holds a few counts of this clonotype. The V call is TRBV7-2, the J call TRBJ2-1; unclear D gene. Per germline, CDR1 SGHTA and CDR2 FQGNSA. CDR3 length equals 15 residues. The V gene lost 5 bases and the J gene lost 6 bases, with 17 bases spanning the gap. CDR3 residues: CASSPLRNSVNEQFF. The CDR3 region has the DNA TGTGCCAGCAGCCCCCTGCGAAATTCGGTCAATGAGCAGTTCTTC.

This clonotype was counted a few times. The chain carries TRBV7-9 and TRBJ1-5; the D is unclear. V was trimmed by 1 base and J by 9 bases, leaving 10 bases between them. The germline V gene has CDR1 SEHNR and CDR2 FQNEAQ (reference sequence). The CDR3 spans 13 residues. The CDR3 loop is CASSLVGGGPQHF. The CDR3 DNA reads TGTGCCAGCAGCTTAGTTGGTGGTGGGCCCCAGCATTTT.

This clonotype has more than one count but fewer than ten. This chain connects TRBV20-1 to TRBJ2-3; 7 bases line up with TRBD2. The J segment lost 5 bases and the V segment lost 6 bases, leaving 14 bases of the junction unmatched. This CDR3 is built from 15 residues. Germline V gene sequence: CDR1 DFQATT, CDR2 SNEGSKA (reference sequence). CDR3 in amino acids: CSALQRGTGGDTQYF. The CDR3 DNA reads as TGCAGTGCATTACAGCGGGGTACGGGGGGAGATACGCAGTATTTT.